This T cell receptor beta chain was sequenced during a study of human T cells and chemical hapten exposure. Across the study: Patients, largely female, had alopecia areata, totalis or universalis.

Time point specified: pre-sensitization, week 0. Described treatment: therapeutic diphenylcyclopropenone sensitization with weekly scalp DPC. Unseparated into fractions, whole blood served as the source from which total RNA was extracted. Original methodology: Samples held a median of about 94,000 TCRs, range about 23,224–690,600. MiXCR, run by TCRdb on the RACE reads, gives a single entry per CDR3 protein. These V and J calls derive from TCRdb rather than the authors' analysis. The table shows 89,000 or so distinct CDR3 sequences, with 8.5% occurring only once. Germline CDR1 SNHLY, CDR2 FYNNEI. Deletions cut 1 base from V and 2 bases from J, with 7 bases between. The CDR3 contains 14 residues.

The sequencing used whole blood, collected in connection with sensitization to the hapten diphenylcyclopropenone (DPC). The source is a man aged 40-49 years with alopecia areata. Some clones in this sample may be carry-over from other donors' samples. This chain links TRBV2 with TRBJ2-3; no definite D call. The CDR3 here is CASSEGADTDTQYF. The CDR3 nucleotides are TGTGCCAGCAGTGAAGGGGCAGACACAGATACGCAGTATTTT.